This TCR beta chain was identified during a study of CD8 T cells in Susac syndrome. The CDR3 runs 17 residues. The V gene's germline CDR1 is SGHRS and CDR2 YFSETQ. V was clipped by 2 bases and J by 4 bases; unmatched bases: 10. RNA totalling roughly 0.5 to 1 ug underwent reverse transcription with random hexamers. With immunoSEQ multiplex PCR, TCR beta CDR3 was amplified across 54 Vbeta and 13 Jbeta. MiXCR was run by TCRdb on the immunoSEQ multiplex PCR reads, yielding one entry per CDR3 protein. The sample has about 100,000 distinct CDR3 sequences, around 96% seen once; the top ten hold 0.25% to 0.35%.

V usage is TRBV5-1 and J usage is TRBJ2-7; 12 bases map to TRBD1. This clonotype originated in a human donor with Susac syndrome. Input material: CD8+ T cells from PBMCs. The CDR3 loop is CASSLVTGTGGAYEQYF. In nucleotides, the CDR3 is TGCGCCAGCAGCTTAGTTACCGGGACAGGGGGCGCATACGAGCAGTACTTC.